The clone carrying this T cell receptor (beta chain) was observed a handful of times. The data were produced by immunoSEQ multiplex PCR, yet TCRdb's version contains in-frame clones alone and is incomplete. The data hold under 70,000 clones, with approximately 86% observed a single time. The sample belongs to a study of control samples from healthy donors and cancer patients. Germline V gives CDR1 GTSNPN, CDR2 SVGIG (reference sequence). The ends were cut back, 0 bases at V and 0 bases at J, with 9 bases in the middle. This CDR3 comprises 15 residues. The J gene is TRBJ1-5, the V gene TRBV30; D is unresolved. Input material: blood. This TCR was recovered from a man aged 50 to 59 in good health. In DNA, the CDR3 is TGTGCCTGGAGTGTAACGTACAGTAGCAATCAGCCCCAGCATTTT. Its translation is CAWSVTYSSNQPQHF.